This T cell receptor beta chain was documented in a study of blood T cell repertoires in COVID-19. Some clones are missing from TCRdb's copy, which holds only in-frame ones; the method was immunoSEQ multiplex PCR. The sample contains about 200,000 clones, approximately 90% of which appear only once. V lost 7 bases, J lost 7 bases, and 18 bases lay in between. This CDR3 region has 14 residues. Germline lookup yields CDR1 SNHLY and CDR2 FYNNEI. J is TRBJ2-3 and V is TRBV2; tentatively, D is TRBD2 (7 bases). This TCR came from a woman aged 45-65 years with COVID-19, enrolled during active disease. Sequencing was performed on peripheral blood. CDR3 loop: CASTQRGGTNTQYF. The CDR3 DNA is TGTGCCAGCACCCAGAGGGGGGGCACCAATACGCAGTATTTT.